Below are 25 T cell receptor beta chains sequenced from a single sample in a study of T-cell reconstitution after alpha-beta-depleted transplantation in children. Preparing the TCRbeta library involved the use of unique molecular identifiers. TCRdb fed the PCR reads into MiXCR, producing one record per CDR3 protein. The sample lists more than 400,000 distinct CDR3 sequences; over 9.5% were seen once. The source was PBMCs, mostly from graft donor cells, collected 180 days after TCRalphabeta/CD19-depleted stem cell transplant. The receptors shown here come from a female patient between 2 and 15 years old who had a stem cell transplant for aplastic anemia, so the T cells may come from the graft donor.

V usage is TRBV2 and J usage is TRBJ2-1, with D maybe TRBD2 (5 bases). The germline CDR1 and CDR2 sequences are SNHLY and FYNNEI. The CDR3 covers 15 residues. Between the trimmed V and J ends, which lost 8 bases and 0 bases, there was a span of 14 bases. Written as DNA, the CDR3 is TGTGCCAGCTACGGGAATCCCAACTCCTACAATGAGCAGTTCTTC. It yields the protein CASYGNPNSYNEQFF.

This clonotype was seen at least ten times. The CDR3 bases are TGTGCCAGCCCCGGGACTAGCGGGAGCGGTGAGCAGTTCTTC. This translates into CASPGTSGSGEQFF. The chain links TRBV28 to TRBJ2-1, with 14 bases matching TRBD2. Germline V gene data show CDR1 as MDHEN and CDR2 as SYDVKM. CDR3 length: 14 amino acids. V shed 8 bases, J shed 9 bases, and the junction held 6 bases outside the gene matches.

This clonotype has ten or more counts. The chain is built from TRBV28 and TRBJ2-1, with a possible D match to TRBD2 (6 bases). Germline V CDR1 and CDR2: MDHEN, SYDVKM. This CDR3 contains 19 residues. V was shortened by 5 bases and J by 0 bases, with 23 bases between the two germline ends. The CDR3 nucleotides read TGTGCCAGCAGTAGTCCGGCGGGTGGGGGACTTCGCTCCTACAATGAGCAGTTCTTC. Translation: CASSSPAGGGLRSYNEQFF.

The chain links TRBV20-1 to TRBJ2-1; TRBD2 aligns across 12 bases. Per the germline V gene, CDR1 is DFQATT and CDR2 is SNEGSKA (reference sequence). V was pared by 1 base and J by 7 bases, with 17 bases of the junction left unmatched. This CDR3 has 19 residues. The CDR3 loop is CSARALTSGSVRLLNEQFF. The CDR3 DNA reads TGCAGTGCTAGAGCCTTGACTAGCGGGAGTGTAAGGCTGTTGAATGAGCAGTTCTTC.

This chain uses TRBV19 with TRBJ1-1; possible D gene TRBD1, 6 bases. Germline V gives CDR1 LNHDA, CDR2 SQIVND (reference sequence). This CDR3 comprises 12 residues. The V end was cut by 7 bases, the J end by 4 bases, with 10 bases between. CDR3 in amino acids: CASNAGATEAFF. Written as DNA, the CDR3 is TGTGCCAGTAATGCAGGGGCCACTGAAGCTTTCTTT.

The sample holds a few counts of this clonotype. This chain joins TRBV20-1 and TRBJ2-7; D unclear. Trimming shortened V by 6 bases and J by 2 bases, and 20 bases separated the two germline ends. The germline CDR1 and CDR2 sequences are DFQATT and SNEGSKA (reference sequence). This CDR3 has 15 residues. The CDR3 loop is CSARPRYSAPYEQYF. In nucleotides, the CDR3 is TGCAGTGCCAGACCCCGGTACAGTGCCCCCTACGAGCAGTACTTC.

The chain uses TRBV20-1 and TRBJ1-1; 7 bases map to TRBD1. V was clipped by 3 bases and J by 11 bases; unmatched bases: 6. The germline CDR1 and CDR2 sequences are DFQATT and SNEGSKA (reference sequence). There are 11 residues in the CDR3. The CDR3 reads CSARDDRDAFF. In DNA, the CDR3 is TGCAGTGCTAGGGACGACAGGGACGCTTTCTTT.

The chain couples TRBV10-2 to TRBJ2-7; TRBD2 agrees at 7 bases. The CDR3 extends over 12 amino acids. V gave up 9 bases and J gave up 6 bases; unmatched junction bases: 8. Germline-derived CDR1 and CDR2 are WSHSY and SAAADI. The CDR3 DNA follows: TGCGCCAGTCAAGGGAGGGTAGGCGAGCAGTACGTC. Its protein is CASQGRVGEQYV.

V is TRBV4-2 and J is TRBJ2-3; a possible D gene is TRBD2 (6 bases). V lost 1 base and J lost 5, with 13 bases in between. The CDR3 runs 15 residues. CDR1 is LGHNA, CDR2 YNFKEQ, per germline. The CDR3 DNA reads as TGTGCCAGCAGCCAAGGCACGGGAGATGGAGATACGCAGTATTTT. Its translation: CASSQGTGDGDTQYF.

The chain employs TRBV19 and TRBJ2-2, with 13 bases matching TRBD2. Germline V gene data show CDR1 as LNHDA and CDR2 as SQIVND (reference sequence). With V trimmed by 5 bases and J by 8 bases, 2 bases remained unmatched. This CDR3 is built from 14 residues. In DNA form, the CDR3 reads TGTGCCAGTAGTGGACTAGCGGGAGCGGGGGAGCTGTTTTTT. It is translated as CASSGLAGAGELFF.

The V and J genes are TRBV28 and TRBJ2-7; TRBD2 matches at 11 bases. Germline V lookup: CDR1 MDHEN, CDR2 SYDVKM. Trimming cost V 5 bases and J 1 base; bases outside gene matches: 13. The CDR3 sequence is 18 residues long. The CDR3 DNA sequence: TGTGCCAGCAGTCCCAGCGTAGCGGGAGGGCCTTATTCCTACGAGCAGTACTTC. Protein product: CASSPSVAGGPYSYEQYF.

Regarding this clonotype: Mismatch with germline at one junction end may stem from a read error. The chain couples TRBV7-9 to TRBJ2-6, with D possibly TRBD1 on 5 matching bases. The CDR3 is 17 amino acids. Germline V gives CDR1 SEHNR, CDR2 FQNEAQ (reference sequence). CDR3 amino acids: CASSLGYNRAGANGLTF. The CDR3 DNA is TGTGCCAGCAGCTTAGGATACAACCGCGCTGGGGCCAACGGCCTGACTTTC.

This clonotype was seen a few times. The V gene is TRBV20-1, the J gene TRBJ1-5, with D perhaps matching TRBD1 (5 bases). This CDR3 spans 12 amino acids. Germline V gives CDR1 DFQATT, CDR2 SNEGSKA (reference sequence). Trimming cost V 3 bases and J 6 bases, with 9 bases left between them. The CDR3 spells CSASLGAQPQHF. The CDR3 DNA follows: TGCAGTGCTAGCCTAGGGGCTCAGCCCCAGCATTTT.

This clonotype showed up just a few times. This chain connects TRBV4-1 to TRBJ2-3; the match to TRBD2 covers 8 bases. In germline, CDR1 is MGHRA, CDR2 YSYEKL. Trimming cost V 4 bases and J 4 bases; bases outside gene matches: 10. This CDR3 has 16 amino acids. The CDR3 coding sequence is TGCGCCAGCAGCCCCTTCGGGACTAGTTGGGCAGATACGCAGTATTTT. Its protein product is CASSPFGTSWADTQYF.

This clonotype was detected ten times or more. The rearrangement joins TRBV12-3 or TRBV12-4 to TRBJ2-5; possibly TRBD1 for D (7 bases). This CDR3 region has 15 residues. Trimming shortened V by 6 bases and J by 5 bases, and 19 bases separated the two germline ends. The CDR3 spells CASSHRTGGVETQYF. The CDR3 bases are TGTGCCAGCAGCCACAGGACAGGCGGGGTGGAGACCCAGTACTTC.

About this clonotype itself: This may be a read error, as it is one base from a much larger clone. The chain links TRBV7-3 to TRBJ1-1; 8 bases match TRBD1. CDR1 and CDR2 from the germline V gene are SGHTA and FQGTGA. CDR3 length: 13 residues. The CDR3: CASSSGQGTAAFF. The CDR3 region has the DNA TGTGCCAGCAGCTCCGGACAGGGCACTGCAGCTTTCTTT.

The rearrangement joins TRBV7-9 to TRBJ2-2, with 7 bases fitting TRBD1. Germline lookup yields CDR1 SEHNR and CDR2 FQNEAQ (reference sequence). The CDR3 totals 16 residues. The trim removed 5 bases at V and 3 bases at J, leaving 9 bases unmatched. The CDR3 sequence is CASSVTGVSDTGELFF. Here the CDR3 DNA reads TGTGCCAGCAGCGTTACAGGGGTTTCGGACACCGGGGAGCTGTTTTTT.

V gene TRBV7-9 combines with J gene TRBJ1-2, with unresolved D. Trimming took 0 bases from V and 3 from J, leaving 8 bases between them. Per germline, CDR1 SEHNR and CDR2 FQNEAQ (reference sequence). This CDR3 comprises 14 residues. CDR3 amino acids: CASSLAEAYYGYTF. DNA for the CDR3: TGTGCCAGCAGCTTAGCGGAGGCCTACTATGGCTACACCTTC.

The chain employs TRBV4-3 and TRBJ2-1, with 12 nucleotides matching TRBD2. Per germline, CDR1 LGHNA and CDR2 YSLEER. The J segment lost 6 bases and the V segment lost 1 base, leaving 4 bases of the junction unmatched. This CDR3 is built from 16 residues. The CDR3 nucleotides are TGCGCCAGCAGCCAAGCTAGCGGGAGGGACGGCAATGAGCAGTTCTTC. Its translation: CASSQASGRDGNEQFF.

This clonotype was found once. J is TRBJ2-1 and V is TRBV5-1; a weak D match, TRBD1 (6 bases). The CDR3 extends over 18 amino acids. In germline, CDR1 is SGHRS, CDR2 YFSETQ. Trimming stripped 0 bases from V and 2 bases from J, with 18 bases between. The CDR3 region has the DNA TGCGCCAGCAGCTTGGTTCCTTCGTGGGACATAGCCTACAATGAGCAGTTCTTC. Translation gives CASSLVPSWDIAYNEQFF.

This clonotype was seen a handful of times. V usage is TRBV12-5 and J usage is TRBJ2-7; 10 bases are shared with TRBD1. With V trimmed by 5 bases and J by 3 bases, 7 bases remained unmatched. CDR1 is LGHNT, CDR2 FRNRAP, per germline. The CDR3 contains 15 residues. The CDR3 reads CASGPGTGAGYEQYF. The CDR3 region has the DNA TGTGCTAGTGGTCCTGGGACAGGGGCGGGCTACGAGCAGTACTTC.

This clonotype came up a few times. The chain recombines TRBV7-2 with TRBJ1-1; D call uncertain. CDR1 is SGHTA, CDR2 FQGNSA, per germline. V was clipped by 0 bases and J by 1 base, with 6 bases between them. The CDR3 has 14 amino acids. In DNA, the CDR3 is TGTGCCAGCAGCTTAGCCCGGACGAACACTGAAGCTTTCTTT. The encoded protein is CASSLARTNTEAFF.

The chain joins TRBV7-2 to TRBJ2-7, with D perhaps TRBD2 (6 bases). CDR1 and CDR2 from the germline V gene are SGHTA and FQGNSA. The CDR3 is made up of 16 amino acids. V was clipped by 1 base and J by 3 bases, with 16 bases between them. CDR3: CASSLDFQRGLYEQYV. Here the CDR3 DNA reads TGTGCCAGCAGCTTAGATTTCCAGAGGGGACTCTACGAGCAGTACGTC.

This chain connects TRBV20-1 to TRBJ1-1; 10 bases fit TRBD1. Germline V CDR1 and CDR2: DFQATT, SNEGSKA (reference sequence). CDR3 size: 16 residues. With V trimmed by 3 bases and J by 1 base, 8 bases remained unmatched. CDR3 in DNA: TGCAGTGCTAGCGGGGGACAGGGGACATGGAACACTGAAGCTTTCTTT. Protein: CSASGGQGTWNTEAFF.

This clonotype appeared many times. This sequence joins TRBV7-2 and TRBJ2-3; 7 bases fit TRBD2. The ends lost 1 base at V and 6 bases at J; junction bases unmatched: 1. Per germline, CDR1 SGHTA and CDR2 FQGNSA. The CDR3 has 13 amino acids. CDR3 bases: TGTGCCAGCAGCTTAGGGCGGGGGGATACGCAGTATTTT. It codes for CASSLGRGDTQYF. Together with reference TRBV7-2 and TRBJ2-3, the CDR3 gives the full variable domain: GAGVSQSPSNKVTEKGKDVELRCDPISGHTALYWYRQSLGQGLEFLIYFQGNSAPDKSGLPSDRFSAERTGGSVSTLTIQRTQQEDSAVYLCASSLGRGDTQYFGPGTRLTVL.